This T cell receptor (beta chain) was recovered during a study of Graves' ophthalmopathy and Graves' hyperthyroidism. Study-level findings and limits: From stable hyperthyroidism, ophthalmopathy was separated by a 13-signature model with just under 90% sensitivity and about 81% specificity.

In regard to this clonotype: The antigen remains undetermined.

The germline V gene encodes CDR1 SNHLY and CDR2 FYNNEI. This CDR3 is built from 12 residues. Trimming stripped 8 bases from V and 5 bases from J, with 13 bases between. Amplified material comprised TCR beta CDR3 regions derived from RNA transcripts. Second-round multiplex PCR followed a first-round RT-PCR using HTBI primers. TCRdb reprocessed the multiplex PCR reads with MiXCR, giving one entry per CDR3 protein. This sample has some 750,000 distinct CDR3 sequences, with approximately 40% found just once. The sample consisted of peripheral blood. This receptor was obtained from an adult man with Graves' ophthalmopathy. J is TRBJ2-7 and V is TRBV2, with a tentative D call TRBD1 (6 bases). The CDR3 here is CASSRGFDEQYF. CDR3 bases: TGTGCCAGCTCGAGGGGGTTCGACGAGCAGTACTTC. The entire variable domain, with the rest obtained from reference TRBV2 and TRBJ2-7, is as follows: EPEVTQTPSHQVTQMGQEVILRCVPISNHLYFYWYRQILGQKVEFLVSFYNNEISEKSEIFDDQFSVERPDGSNFTLKIRSTKLEDSAMYFCASSRGFDEQYFGPGTRLTVT.